A selection of T cell receptor beta chains follows, all from one sample in a study of blood T cells in healthy people across ages. TCRdb reprocessed the 5' RACE reads with MiXCR, giving one entry per CDR3 protein. There are 600,000 to 650,000 distinct CDR3 sequences in the sample; 45% to 65% occur only once, and 30% to 40% lies in the top ten. The specimen was blood. Receptors originate from a man aged 60 to 75 in good health. Both conserved end residues are part of each CDR3. The D gene is left open where the match is weak. Size is omitted from some rows. Given values are once, few, many or a class for expanded clones.

-	TRBJ2-2	TRBD2	TRBV12-3/TRBV12-4	TGTGCCAGCAGTTTAGGGCTAGCGGGGAACACCGGGGAGCTGTTTTTT	CASSLGLAGNTGELFF
-	TRBJ1-4	-	TRBV4-2	TGTGCCAGCAGCCAACTCAGGGGTGCAACTAATGAAAAACTGTTTTTT	CASSQLRGATNEKLFF
few	TRBJ2-4	-	TRBV21-1	TGTGCCAGCCCCTCTGGGACAATCGGAAACATTCAGTACTTC	CASPSGTIGNIQYF
-	TRBJ1-5	-	TRBV28	TGTGCCAGCAGTACTACCGGGACCGCGGCTTATAGCAATCAGCCCCAGCATTTT	CASSTTGTAAYSNQPQHF
few	TRBJ1-1	-	TRBV19	TGTGCCAGTAGTACTACAGCAAACACTGAAGCTTTCTTT	CASSTTANTEAFF
-	TRBJ2-1	-	TRBV3-1	TGTGCCAGCAGCCAAGGAGAAGGACACTACAATGAGCAGTTCTTC	CASSQGEGHYNEQFF
once	TRBJ2-5	-	TRBV6-6	TGTGCCAGCAGTTACCCGACAGAGCTTTTGACCCAGTACTTC	CASSYPTELLTQYF
-	TRBJ2-3	TRBD2	TRBV6-5	TGTGCCAGCAGTTACGCGGGGACTAGCGGGGATACGCAGTATTTT	CASSYAGTSGDTQYF
-	TRBJ2-7	TRBD2	TRBV27	TGTGCCAGCAGTTTGCAGTACGGGGGGACCTACGAGCAGTACTTC	CASSLQYGGTYEQYF
once	TRBJ2-3	-	TRBV3-1	TGTGCCAGCAGCCAAGATCTGGGAGACTCCGGCACAGATACGCAGTATTTT	CASSQDLGDSGTDTQYF
-	TRBJ1-4	TRBD1	TRBV5-1	TGCGCCAGCAGCCTCGACTCGACAGGGGCTAATGAAAAACTGTTTTTT	CASSLDSTGANEKLFF
few	TRBJ2-1	-	TRBV5-4	TGTGCCAGCAGCTTGAGTCCGGGTAATGGAGAGTTCTTC	CASSLSPGNGEFF
-	TRBJ2-7	-	TRBV7-9	TGTGCCAGCAGCCCCCTCGGCAAGCTGACCTACGAGCAGTACTTC	CASSPLGKLTYEQYF
few	TRBJ2-5	TRBD1	TRBV12-3/TRBV12-4	TGTGCCAGCAGTCCCCCAGGGGGTTTCCAAGAGACCCAGTACTTC	CASSPPGGFQETQYF
-	TRBJ2-7	TRBD2	TRBV9	TGTGCCAGCAACGTAGCTAGCGGGGGGGCCTACGAGCAGTACTTC	CASNVASGGAYEQYF
-	TRBJ1-5	-	TRBV24-1	TGTGCCACCCCCAGCCAGGGGAATCAGCCCCAGCATTTT	CATPSQGNQPQHF
few	TRBJ2-1	-	TRBV29-1	TGCAGCGTTGAAAAGGGGGGGCCTGGTCGGGAGCAGTTCTTC	CSVEKGGPGREQFF
few	TRBJ2-5	-	TRBV18	TGTGCCAGCTCGCTTTTCCGGGGTGAAGAGACCCAGTACTTC	CASSLFRGEETQYF
few	TRBJ2-4	-	TRBV7-2	TGTGCCAGCAGCTTAGCGCTTTCCCAGGGGGCCAAAAACATTCAGTACTTC	CASSLALSQGAKNIQYF
-	TRBJ2-2	-	TRBV11-2	TGTGCCAGCAGCTTAAGGGAACAGACCTGGGGGACCGGGGAGCTGTTTTTT	CASSLREQTWGTGELFF
-	TRBJ2-1	TRBD2	TRBV12-3/TRBV12-4	TGTGCCAGCAGTGCCTTCGTAGCGGGGGGGGACGGTGAGCAGTTCTTC	CASSAFVAGGDGEQFF
-	TRBJ1-2	-	TRBV28	TGTGCCAGCAGAACAGGGTTTCGCTATGGCTACACCTTC	CASRTGFRYGYTF
once	TRBJ2-7	-	TRBV6-2/TRBV6-3	TGTGCCAGCGAGAAAGGATCGGCGATCTACGAGCAGTACTTC	CASEKGSAIYEQYF
-	TRBJ1-4	TRBD1	TRBV2	TGTGCCAGCACGAGGGGGCGGACAGAAAAACTGTTTTTT	CASTRGRTEKLFF
once	TRBJ2-4	TRBD2	TRBV20-1	TGCAGTGCTAGTTTGGCGGGGGGTGGAAAAAACATTCAGTACTTC	CSASLAGGGKNIQYF
few	TRBJ1-2	TRBD1	TRBV2	TGTGCCAGCGGTACAGGGGGCTTATTTGGCTACACCTTC	CASGTGGLFGYTF